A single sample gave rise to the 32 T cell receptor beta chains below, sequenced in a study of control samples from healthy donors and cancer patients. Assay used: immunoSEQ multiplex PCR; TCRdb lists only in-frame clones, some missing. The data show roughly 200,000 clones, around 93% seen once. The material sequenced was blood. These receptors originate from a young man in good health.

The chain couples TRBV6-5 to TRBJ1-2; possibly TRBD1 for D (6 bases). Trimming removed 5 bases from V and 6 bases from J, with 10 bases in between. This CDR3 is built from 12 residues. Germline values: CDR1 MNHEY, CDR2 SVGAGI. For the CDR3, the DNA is TGTGCCAGCAGTCCACAGGGTGATGGCTACACCTTC. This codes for CASSPQGDGYTF.

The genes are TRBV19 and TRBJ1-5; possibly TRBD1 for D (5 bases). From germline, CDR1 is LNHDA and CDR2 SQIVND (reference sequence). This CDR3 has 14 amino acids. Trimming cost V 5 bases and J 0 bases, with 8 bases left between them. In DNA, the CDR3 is TGTGCCAGTAGTGCAGGGACTAGCAATCAGCCCCAGCATTTT. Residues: CASSAGTSNQPQHF.

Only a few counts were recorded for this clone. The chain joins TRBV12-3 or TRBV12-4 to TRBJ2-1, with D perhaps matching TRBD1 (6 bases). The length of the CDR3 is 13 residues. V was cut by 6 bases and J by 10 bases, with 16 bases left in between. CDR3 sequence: CASRGAGRLEQFF. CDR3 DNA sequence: TGTGCCAGCAGGGGGGCCGGTCGCCTCGAGCAGTTCTTC.

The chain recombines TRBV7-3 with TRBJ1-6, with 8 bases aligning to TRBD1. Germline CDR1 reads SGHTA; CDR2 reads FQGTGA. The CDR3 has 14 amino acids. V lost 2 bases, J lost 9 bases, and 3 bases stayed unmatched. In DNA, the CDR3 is TGTGCCAGCAGCTTAGGACAGGGTAGTTCACCCCTCCACTTT. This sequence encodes CASSLGQGSSPLHF.

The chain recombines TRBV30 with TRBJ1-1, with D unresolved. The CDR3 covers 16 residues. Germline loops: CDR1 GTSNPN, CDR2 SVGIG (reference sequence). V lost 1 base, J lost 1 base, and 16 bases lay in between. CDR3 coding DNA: TGTGCCTGGAGTGGGATTTTCTTTGGCAGGAACACTGAAGCTTTCTTT. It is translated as CAWSGIFFGRNTEAFF.

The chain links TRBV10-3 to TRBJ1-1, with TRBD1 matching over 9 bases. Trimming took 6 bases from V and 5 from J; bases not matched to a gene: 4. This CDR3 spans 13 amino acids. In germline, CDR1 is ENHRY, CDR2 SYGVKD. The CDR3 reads CAIRQQGATEAFF. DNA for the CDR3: TGTGCCATCAGGCAACAGGGGGCGACTGAAGCTTTCTTT.

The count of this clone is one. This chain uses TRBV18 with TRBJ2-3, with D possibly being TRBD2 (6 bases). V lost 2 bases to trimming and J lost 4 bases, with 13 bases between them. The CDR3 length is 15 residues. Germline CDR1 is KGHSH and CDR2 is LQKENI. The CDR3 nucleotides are TGTGCCAGCTCACCATTGGACTCGGGGGCAGATACGCAGTATTTT. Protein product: CASSPLDSGADTQYF.

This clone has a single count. The CDR3 coding sequence is TGTGCCAGCAGCCAAGATAGACGGGGGAATTCACCCCTCCACTTT. Protein product: CASSQDRRGNSPLHF. V and J are TRBV3-1 (or the pseudogene TRBV3-2) and TRBJ1-6, with D possibly being TRBD1 (5 bases). The CDR3 is made up of 15 amino acids. V dropped 0 bases and J dropped 7 bases, with 10 bases sitting between them. CDR1 is LGHDT and CDR2 is YNNKEL in the germline V gene (reference sequence).

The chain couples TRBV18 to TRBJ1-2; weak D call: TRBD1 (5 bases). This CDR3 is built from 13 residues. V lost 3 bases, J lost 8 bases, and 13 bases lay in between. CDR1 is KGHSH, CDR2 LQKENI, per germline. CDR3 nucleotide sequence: TGTGCCAGCTCACCCGGAGGGGTCGGCGGCTACACCTTC. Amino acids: CASSPGGVGGYTF.

The CDR3 DNA sequence: TGTGCCAGCAGCCGCGAGTACGACACGTCTTACTATGGCTACACCTTC. Translation gives CASSREYDTSYYGYTF. This chain joins TRBV27 and TRBJ1-2; no definite D call. The germline gives CDR1 MNHEY, CDR2 SMNVEV (reference sequence). V was pared by 6 bases and J by 3 bases, with 20 bases between. The CDR3 is 16 residues long.

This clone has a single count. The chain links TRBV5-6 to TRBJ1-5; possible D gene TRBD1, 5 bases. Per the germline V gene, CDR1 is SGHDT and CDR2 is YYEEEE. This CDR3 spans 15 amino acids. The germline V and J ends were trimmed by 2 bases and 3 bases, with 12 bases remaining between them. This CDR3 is CASSFSGSTNQPQHF. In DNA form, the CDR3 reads TGTGCCAGCAGCTTTTCAGGGAGTACCAATCAGCCCCAGCATTTT.

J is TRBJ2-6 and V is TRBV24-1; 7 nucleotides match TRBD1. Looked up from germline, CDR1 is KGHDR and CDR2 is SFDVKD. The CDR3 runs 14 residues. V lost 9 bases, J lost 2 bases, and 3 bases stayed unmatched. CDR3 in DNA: TGTGCCACCTCCAGGGGGACTGGGGCCAACGTCCTGACTTTC. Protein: CATSRGTGANVLTF.

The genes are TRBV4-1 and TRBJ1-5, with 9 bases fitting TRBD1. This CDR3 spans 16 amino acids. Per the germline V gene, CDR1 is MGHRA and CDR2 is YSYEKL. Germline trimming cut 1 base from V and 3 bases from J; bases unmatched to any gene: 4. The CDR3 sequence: CASSQGDRVANQPQHF. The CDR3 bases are TGCGCCAGCAGCCAAGGGGACAGGGTTGCCAATCAGCCCCAGCATTTT.

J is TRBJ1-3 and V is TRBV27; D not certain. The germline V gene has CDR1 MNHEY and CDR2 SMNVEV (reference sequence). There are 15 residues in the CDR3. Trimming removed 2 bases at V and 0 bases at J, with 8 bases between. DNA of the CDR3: TGTGCCAGCAGTTTACTAGGGAGCTCTGGAAACACCATATATTTT. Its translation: CASSLLGSSGNTIYF.

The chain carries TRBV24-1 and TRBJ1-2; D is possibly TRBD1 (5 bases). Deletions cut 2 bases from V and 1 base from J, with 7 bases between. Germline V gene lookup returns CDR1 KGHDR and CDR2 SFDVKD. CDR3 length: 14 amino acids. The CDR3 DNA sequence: TGTGCCACCAGTGATTGGGACCTTAACTATGGCTACACCTTC. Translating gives CATSDWDLNYGYTF.

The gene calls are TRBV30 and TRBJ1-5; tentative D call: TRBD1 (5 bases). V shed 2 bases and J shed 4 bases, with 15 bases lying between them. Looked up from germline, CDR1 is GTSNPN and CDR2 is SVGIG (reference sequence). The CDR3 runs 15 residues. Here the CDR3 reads CAWSRNTGGNQPQHF. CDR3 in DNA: TGTGCCTGGAGTCGAAACACCGGGGGGAATCAGCCCCAGCATTTT.

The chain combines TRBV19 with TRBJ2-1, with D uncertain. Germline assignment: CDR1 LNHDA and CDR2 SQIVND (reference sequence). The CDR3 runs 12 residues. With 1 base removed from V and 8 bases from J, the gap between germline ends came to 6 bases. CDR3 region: CASSIVHHEQFF. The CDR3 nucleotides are TGTGCCAGTAGTATAGTCCACCATGAGCAGTTCTTC.

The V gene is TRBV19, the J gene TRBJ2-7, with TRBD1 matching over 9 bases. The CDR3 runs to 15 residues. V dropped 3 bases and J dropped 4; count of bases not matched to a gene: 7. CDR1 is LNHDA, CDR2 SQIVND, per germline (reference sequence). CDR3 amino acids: CASSIGGTGQYEQYF. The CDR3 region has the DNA TGTGCCAGTAGTATCGGAGGGACAGGGCAATACGAGCAGTACTTC.

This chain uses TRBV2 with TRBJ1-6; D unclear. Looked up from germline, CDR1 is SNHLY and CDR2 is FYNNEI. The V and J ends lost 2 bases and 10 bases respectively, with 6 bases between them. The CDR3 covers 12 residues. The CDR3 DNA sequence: TGTGCCAGCAGTGAAAGAGGGTCACCCCTCCACTTT. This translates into CASSERGSPLHF.

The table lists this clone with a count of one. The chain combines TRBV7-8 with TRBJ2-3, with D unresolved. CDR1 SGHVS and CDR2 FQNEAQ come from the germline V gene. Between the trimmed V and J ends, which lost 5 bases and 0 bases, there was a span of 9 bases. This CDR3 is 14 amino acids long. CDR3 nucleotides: TGTGCCAGCAGCAAAGCCCTCAGCACAGATACGCAGTATTTT. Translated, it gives CASSKALSTDTQYF. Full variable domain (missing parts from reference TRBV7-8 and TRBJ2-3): GAGVSQSPRYKVAKRGQDVALRCDPISGHVSLFWYQQALGQGPEFLTYFQNEAQLDKSGLPSDRFFAERPEGSVSTLKIQRTQQEDSAVYLCASSKALSTDTQYFGPGTRLTVL.

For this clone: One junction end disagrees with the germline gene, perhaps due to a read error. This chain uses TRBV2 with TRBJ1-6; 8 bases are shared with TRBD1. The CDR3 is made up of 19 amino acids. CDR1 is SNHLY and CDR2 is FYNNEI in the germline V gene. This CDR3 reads CASREDWDRPSSYNSPLHF. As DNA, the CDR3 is TGTGCCAGCAGGGAAGATTGGGACAGGCCTAGCTCCTATAATTCACCCCTCCACTTT.

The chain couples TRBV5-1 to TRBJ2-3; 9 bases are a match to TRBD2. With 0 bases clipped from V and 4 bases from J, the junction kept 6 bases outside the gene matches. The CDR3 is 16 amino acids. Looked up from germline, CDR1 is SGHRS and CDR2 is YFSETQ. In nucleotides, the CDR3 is TGCGCCAGCAGCTTGGCGGCGGGGGGGTCCTCAGATACGCAGTATTTT. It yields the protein CASSLAAGGSSDTQYF.

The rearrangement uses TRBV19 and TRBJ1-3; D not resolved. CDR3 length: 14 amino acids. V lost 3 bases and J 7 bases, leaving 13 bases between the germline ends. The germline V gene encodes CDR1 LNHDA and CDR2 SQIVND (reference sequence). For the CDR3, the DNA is TGTGCCAGTAGTATTCCCGGCCCAGTGAACACCATATATTTT. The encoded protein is CASSIPGPVNTIYF.

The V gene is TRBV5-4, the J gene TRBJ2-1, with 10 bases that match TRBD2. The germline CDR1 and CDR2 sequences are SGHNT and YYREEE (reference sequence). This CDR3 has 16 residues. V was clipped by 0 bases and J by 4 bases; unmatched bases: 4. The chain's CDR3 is CASSLGSGGEYNEQFF. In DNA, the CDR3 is TGTGCCAGCAGCTTGGGGAGCGGGGGGGAGTACAATGAGCAGTTCTTC.

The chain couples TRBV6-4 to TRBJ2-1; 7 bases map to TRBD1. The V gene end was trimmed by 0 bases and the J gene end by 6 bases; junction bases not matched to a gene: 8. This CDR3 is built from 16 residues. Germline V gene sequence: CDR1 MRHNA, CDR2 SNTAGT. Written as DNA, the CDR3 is TGTGCCAGCAGTGACTCGAGCCGCAGGGGGAGCAATGAGCAGTTCTTC. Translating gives CASSDSSRRGSNEQFF.

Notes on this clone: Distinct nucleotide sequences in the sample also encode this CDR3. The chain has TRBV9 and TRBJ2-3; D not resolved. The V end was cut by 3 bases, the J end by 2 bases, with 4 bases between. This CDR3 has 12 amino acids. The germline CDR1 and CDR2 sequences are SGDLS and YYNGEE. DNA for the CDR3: TGTGCCAGCAGCGCGAACACAGATACGCAGTATTTT. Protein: CASSANTDTQYF. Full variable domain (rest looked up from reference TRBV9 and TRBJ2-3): DSGVTQTPKHLITATGQRVTLRCSPRSGDLSVYWYQQSLDQGLQFLIQYYNGEERAKGNILERFSAQQFPDLHSELNLSSLELGDSALYFCASSANTDTQYFGPGTRLTVL.

The CDR3 region is CAIRRTGERFF. The CDR3 nucleotides read TGTGCCATCAGGCGGACAGGGGAAAGGTTTTTT. This chain links TRBV10-3 with TRBJ1-4; 9 bases are shared with TRBD1. The germline gives CDR1 ENHRY, CDR2 SYGVKD. This CDR3 is built from 11 residues. V shed 6 bases and J 16 bases; nucleotides not matched to a gene: 6.

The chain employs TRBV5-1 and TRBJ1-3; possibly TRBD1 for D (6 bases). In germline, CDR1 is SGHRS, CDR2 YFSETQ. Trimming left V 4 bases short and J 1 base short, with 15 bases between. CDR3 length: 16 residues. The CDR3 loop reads CASSLRGQGSGNTIYF. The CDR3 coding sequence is TGCGCCAGCAGCCTACGCGGTCAGGGGTCTGGAAACACCATATATTTT.

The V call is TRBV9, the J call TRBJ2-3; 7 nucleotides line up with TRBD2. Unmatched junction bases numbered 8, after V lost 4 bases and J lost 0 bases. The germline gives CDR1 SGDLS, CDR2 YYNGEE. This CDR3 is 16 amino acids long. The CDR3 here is CASSPRRGNSTDTQYF. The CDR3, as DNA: TGTGCCAGCAGCCCCCGGCGGGGGAATAGCACAGATACGCAGTATTTT.

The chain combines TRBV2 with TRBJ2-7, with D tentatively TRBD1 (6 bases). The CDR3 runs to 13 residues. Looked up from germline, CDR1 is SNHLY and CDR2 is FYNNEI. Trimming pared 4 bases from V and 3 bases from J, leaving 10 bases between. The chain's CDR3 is CASSVRDIYEQYF. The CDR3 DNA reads TGTGCCAGCAGTGTCCGGGACATCTACGAGCAGTACTTC.

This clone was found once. The CDR3 loop is CAISELTGGNTEAFF. In DNA form, the CDR3 reads TGTGCCATCAGTGAGCTCACAGGGGGCAACACTGAAGCTTTCTTT. V gene TRBV10-3 combines with J gene TRBJ1-1; 9 bases fit TRBD1. The trim removed 2 bases at V and 2 bases at J, leaving 3 bases unmatched. CDR1 and CDR2 (germline): ENHRY, SYGVKD. The CDR3 is 15 residues long.

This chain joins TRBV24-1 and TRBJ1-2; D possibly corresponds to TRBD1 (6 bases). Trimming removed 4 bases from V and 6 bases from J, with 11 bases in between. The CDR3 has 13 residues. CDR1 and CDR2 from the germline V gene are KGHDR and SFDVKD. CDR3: CATSDRDINGYTF. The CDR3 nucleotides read TGTGCCACCAGTGACCGGGACATTAATGGCTACACCTTC.